The clone carrying this T cell receptor beta chain has a single count. This entry is derived from a study of T cells in Graves' hyperthyroidism and ophthalmopathy. Trimming shortened V by 3 bases and J by 2 bases, and 8 bases separated the two germline ends. The germline V gene has CDR1 LNHDA and CDR2 SQIVND (reference sequence). The CDR3 is 15 amino acids. The source material, RNA transcripts, was used to amplify TCR beta CDR3 regions. The TCR CDR3 was amplified in a first-round RT-PCR using the HTBI primer set. TCRdb re-called the multiplex PCR reads through MiXCR, storing one row per CDR3 protein. The sample holds fewer than 350,000 distinct CDR3 sequences, under 25% seen once.

The chain combines TRBV19 with TRBJ2-6; D not resolved. Sample: blood. This TCR derives from a woman between 45 and 60 years old with Graves' hyperthyroidism. The CDR3 reads CASSMLVAGANVLTF. The CDR3 bases are TGTGCCAGTAGTATGTTGGTTGCTGGGGCCAACGTCCTGACTTTC.